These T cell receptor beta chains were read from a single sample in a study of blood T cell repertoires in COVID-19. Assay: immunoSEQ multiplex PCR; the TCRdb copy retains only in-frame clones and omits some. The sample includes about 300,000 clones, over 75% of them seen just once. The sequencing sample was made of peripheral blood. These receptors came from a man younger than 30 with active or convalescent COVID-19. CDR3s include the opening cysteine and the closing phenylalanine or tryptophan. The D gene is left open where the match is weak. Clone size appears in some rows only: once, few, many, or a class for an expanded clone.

TGTGCCAGCAGTGAAGGGTACGACGGGACCTACGAGCAGTACTTC	CASSEGYDGTYEQYF	once	TRBJ2-7	-	TRBV2
TGTGCCAGCAGCGCGACAATGAACACTGAAGCTTTCTTT	CASSATMNTEAFF	few	TRBJ1-1	-	TRBV11-2
TGTGCCAGCAGTGATATCGGGTGGACCGGGGAGCTGTTTTTT	CASSDIGWTGELFF	-	TRBJ2-2	-	TRBV2
TGCAGCGTCCTAATCCTGGCTGAAGCTTTCTTT	CSVLILAEAFF	-	TRBJ1-1	-	TRBV29-1
TGTGCCAGCAGCTTAGAGACAGGACTTGCAACTAATGAAAAACTGTTTTTT	CASSLETGLATNEKLFF	-	TRBJ1-4	-	TRBV7-9
TGTGCCACCTACAGGGGGGAACCCTCTGGGGCCAACGTCCTGACTTTC	CATYRGEPSGANVLTF	-	TRBJ2-6	TRBD1	TRBV27
TGTGCCAGCAGTTCAGGGGGTGGCTACACCTTC	CASSSGGGYTF	-	TRBJ1-2	TRBD1	TRBV27
TGTGCCAGCGCTACGGGACACAGAAATCAGCCCCAGCATTTT	CASATGHRNQPQHF	-	TRBJ1-5	-	TRBV28
TGTGCCAGCAGGATACAGGGATCCTATGGCTACACCTTC	CASRIQGSYGYTF	few	TRBJ1-2	-	TRBV12-3/TRBV12-4
TGTGCCAGCAGCATCACAGGGGCAGATACGCAGTATTTT	CASSITGADTQYF	-	TRBJ2-3	TRBD1	TRBV5-4
TGTGCCAGTATAGGACTACCACTTAATACGCAGTATTTT	CASIGLPLNTQYF	-	TRBJ2-3	-	TRBV19
TGTGCCAGTAACGCTAGCGGGGACCCAGATACGCAGTATTTT	CASNASGDPDTQYF	-	TRBJ2-3	TRBD2	TRBV19
TGTGCCAGCTGGACAAGGGGGAACACTGAAGCTTTCTTT	CASWTRGNTEAFF	-	TRBJ1-1	-	TRBV2
TGCAGTGCACCCCAAGCGACTGAAGCTTTCTTT	CSAPQATEAFF	-	TRBJ1-1	-	TRBV20-1
TGTGCCAGTAGCCAAGGACGGATAGGGGCAGATACGCAGTATTTT	CASSQGRIGADTQYF	-	TRBJ2-3	-	TRBV19
TGCAGCGTCGAACGGGCAGGGGGTACCTACGAGCAGTACTTC	CSVERAGGTYEQYF	-	TRBJ2-7	TRBD1	TRBV29-1
TGTGCCAGCAGCCCCGGACAGCCCACCGGGGAGCTGTTTTTT	CASSPGQPTGELFF	-	TRBJ2-2	-	TRBV7-8